The rows below give T cell receptor beta chains drawn from one sample of a study of blood T cell repertoires in COVID-19. The table came from immunoSEQ multiplex PCR; TCRdb's copy has only in-frame clones and leaves some out. The data show 210,000 or so clones, about 90% seen once. Source material: peripheral blood. These receptors were taken from a woman between 18 and 29 years old who had recovered from COVID-19. CDR3s include the opening cysteine and the closing phenylalanine or tryptophan. D genes are given only for firm matches. Some rows have no size entry. The others give once, few or many, or a class for an expanded clone.

J gene: TRBJ2-1
D gene: TRBD2
clone size: -
CDR3 length: 15
V gene: TRBV19
CDR3 DNA: TGTGCCAGTAGTTTCCGACTAGCGACCAACAATGAGCAGTTCTTC
CDR3 protein: CASSFRLATNNEQFF

J gene: TRBJ1-6
D gene: TRBD1
clone size: -
CDR3 length: 17
V gene: TRBV6-2/TRBV6-3
CDR3 DNA: TGTGCCAGCAGTTACGACGTACCGGGACAGGGGGGTTCACCCCTCCACTTT
CDR3 protein: CASSYDVPGQGGSPLHF

J gene: TRBJ2-1
D gene: TRBD1
clone size: once
CDR3 length: 14
V gene: TRBV5-4
CDR3 DNA: TGTGCCAGCTTAGACAGGGGCTCCTACAATGAGCAGTTCTTC
CDR3 protein: CASLDRGSYNEQFF

J gene: TRBJ2-2
D gene: -
clone size: -
CDR3 length: 15
V gene: TRBV7-8
CDR3 DNA: TGTGCCAGCAGCCGCGGGACTCGGAACACCGGGGAGCTGTTTTTT
CDR3 protein: CASSRGTRNTGELFF

J gene: TRBJ1-5
D gene: -
clone size: -
CDR3 length: 15
V gene: TRBV19
CDR3 DNA: TGTGCCAGTGCCTGGGGGGATTTCAGCAATCAGCCCCAGCATTTT
CDR3 protein: CASAWGDFSNQPQHF

J gene: TRBJ2-3
D gene: TRBD1
clone size: -
CDR3 length: 13
V gene: TRBV27
CDR3 DNA: TGTGCCAGCAGCGACAGGGTTTTGGATACGCAGTATTTT
CDR3 protein: CASSDRVLDTQYF

J gene: TRBJ2-2
D gene: TRBD2
clone size: once
CDR3 length: 17
V gene: TRBV7-2
CDR3 DNA: TGTGCCAGCAGCCCGAGCTTAGCGGGAGGTCTCGTCGGGGAGCTGTTTTTT
CDR3 protein: CASSPSLAGGLVGELFF

J gene: TRBJ2-5
D gene: TRBD1
clone size: -
CDR3 length: 15
V gene: TRBV19
CDR3 DNA: TGTGCCAGTAGACCAGGGGGTGCTCGGCAAGAGACCCAGTACTTC
CDR3 protein: CASRPGGARQETQYF

J gene: TRBJ2-7
D gene: TRBD1
clone size: -
CDR3 length: 14
V gene: TRBV7-9
CDR3 DNA: TGTGCCAGCAGCGAGCCGGGACAGGCCTACGAGCAGTACTTC
CDR3 protein: CASSEPGQAYEQYF

J gene: TRBJ1-1
D gene: -
clone size: -
CDR3 length: 14
V gene: TRBV30
CDR3 DNA: TGTGCCTGGAGTATTGGACAGAGGAACACTGAAGCTTTCTTT
CDR3 protein: CAWSIGQRNTEAFF

J gene: TRBJ2-1
D gene: TRBD2
clone size: -
CDR3 length: 14
V gene: TRBV19
CDR3 DNA: TGTGCCAGTAGTATTGTAGCGGGTTACAATGAGCAGTTCTTC
CDR3 protein: CASSIVAGYNEQFF

J gene: TRBJ2-1
D gene: TRBD2
clone size: once
CDR3 length: 15
V gene: TRBV27
CDR3 DNA: TGTGCCAGCAGTAAGGGACTAGCGGGGATAAATGAGCAGTTCTTC
CDR3 protein: CASSKGLAGINEQFF

J gene: TRBJ1-1
D gene: -
clone size: once
CDR3 length: 15
V gene: TRBV5-1
CDR3 DNA: TGCGCCAGCTTATCGGGGGGAAGGTATGGCACTGAAGCTTTCTTT
CDR3 protein: CASLSGGRYGTEAFF

J gene: TRBJ1-1
D gene: -
clone size: -
CDR3 length: 14
V gene: TRBV5-1
CDR3 DNA: TGCGCCAGCAGCTTGGCCCCAGGGGCCACTGAAGCTTTCTTT
CDR3 protein: CASSLAPGATEAFF

J gene: TRBJ1-5
D gene: TRBD1
clone size: -
CDR3 length: 14
V gene: TRBV6-2/TRBV6-3
CDR3 DNA: TGTGCCAGCAGTTACGGGCAGGGGGCCCAGCCCCAGCATTTT
CDR3 protein: CASSYGQGAQPQHF

J gene: TRBJ2-1
D gene: TRBD2
clone size: once
CDR3 length: 14
V gene: TRBV9
CDR3 DNA: TGTGCCAGCAGCGTGGGCGGGAGGGTGGTTGAGCAGTTCTTC
CDR3 protein: CASSVGGRVVEQFF

J gene: TRBJ2-2
D gene: TRBD2
clone size: once
CDR3 length: 16
V gene: TRBV9
CDR3 DNA: TGTGCCAGCAGCCTCCGAGTAGCGGGGAACACCGGGGAGCTGTTTTTT
CDR3 protein: CASSLRVAGNTGELFF

J gene: TRBJ2-3
D gene: TRBD2
clone size: -
CDR3 length: 16
V gene: TRBV7-9
CDR3 DNA: TGTGCCAGCAGCCGTCGGACTAGCAGGGACACAGATACGCAGTATTTT
CDR3 protein: CASSRRTSRDTDTQYF

J gene: TRBJ1-2
D gene: TRBD1
clone size: -
CDR3 length: 14
V gene: TRBV9
CDR3 DNA: TGTGCCAGCAGCGTAGACTCAGGGGGCTGGGGCTACACCTTC
CDR3 protein: CASSVDSGGWGYTF

J gene: TRBJ2-3
D gene: -
clone size: -
CDR3 length: 20
V gene: TRBV5-4
CDR3 DNA: TGTGCCAGCAGCTTGGTTATCCGCCGAAAAACAGGGCCTAAAAAAGATACGCAGTATTTT
CDR3 protein: CASSLVIRRKTGPKKDTQYF

J gene: TRBJ1-1
D gene: TRBD1
clone size: few
CDR3 length: 12
V gene: TRBV6-5
CDR3 DNA: TGTGCCAGCAGCCGACAGGGTCTTGAAGCTTTCTTT
CDR3 protein: CASSRQGLEAFF

J gene: TRBJ2-1
D gene: TRBD2
clone size: -
CDR3 length: 15
V gene: TRBV10-1
CDR3 DNA: TGCGCCAGCAGGGCTAGCGGGAGCTCCTACAATGAGCAGTTCTTC
CDR3 protein: CASRASGSSYNEQFF

J gene: TRBJ1-1
D gene: -
clone size: once
CDR3 length: 13
V gene: TRBV7-9
CDR3 DNA: TGTGCCAGCAGCCTAATGTTGAACACTGAAGCTTTCTTT
CDR3 protein: CASSLMLNTEAFF

J gene: TRBJ2-1
D gene: -
clone size: -
CDR3 length: 15
V gene: TRBV6-5
CDR3 DNA: TGTGCCAGCAGTCTCACGAGGGCGATGCCGTTCGGGCAGTTCTTC
CDR3 protein: CASSLTRAMPFGQFF

J gene: TRBJ1-2
D gene: -
clone size: few
CDR3 length: 15
V gene: TRBV4-1
CDR3 DNA: TGCGCCAGCAGCCGCGCCACGCAGGGGACCTATGGCTACACCTTC
CDR3 protein: CASSRATQGTYGYTF